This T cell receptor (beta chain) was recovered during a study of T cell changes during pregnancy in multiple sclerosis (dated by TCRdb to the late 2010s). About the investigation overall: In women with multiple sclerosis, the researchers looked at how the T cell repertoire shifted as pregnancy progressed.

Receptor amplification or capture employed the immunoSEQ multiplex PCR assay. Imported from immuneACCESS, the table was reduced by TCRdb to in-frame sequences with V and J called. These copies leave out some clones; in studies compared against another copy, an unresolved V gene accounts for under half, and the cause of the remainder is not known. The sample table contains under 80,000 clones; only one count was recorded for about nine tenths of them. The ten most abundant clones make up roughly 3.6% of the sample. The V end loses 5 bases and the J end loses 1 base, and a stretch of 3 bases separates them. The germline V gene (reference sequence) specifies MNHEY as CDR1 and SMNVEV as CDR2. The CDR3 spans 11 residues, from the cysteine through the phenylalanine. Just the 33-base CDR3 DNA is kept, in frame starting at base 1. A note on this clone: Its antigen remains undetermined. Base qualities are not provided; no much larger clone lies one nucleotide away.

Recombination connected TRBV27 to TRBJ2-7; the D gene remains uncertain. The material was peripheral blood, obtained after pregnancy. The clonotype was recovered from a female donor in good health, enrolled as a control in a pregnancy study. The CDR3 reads CASSPSYEQYF. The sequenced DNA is TGTGCCAGCAGTCCTTCCTACGAGCAGTACTTC.